The 5 T cell receptor beta chains below come from one sample, sequenced in a study of identical twins. Each CDR3 protein is one row after TCRdb ran MiXCR on the 5' RACE reads. The data hold about 530,000 distinct CDR3 sequences, with under 25% observed a single time. This same sample was also taken into another study, of yellow fever vaccine responses in identical twins.

Specimen: CD4+ T cells sorted from blood. The receptors derive from a woman in her late teens or twenties in good health.

The sample holds many counts of this clonotype. The junction and the germline gene differ at one end; a read error may be behind it. The chain joins TRBV20-1 to TRBJ2-1; 8 bases map to TRBD2. This CDR3 contains 15 residues. Germline V gene data show CDR1 as DFQATT and CDR2 as SNEGSKA (reference sequence). The CDR3 loop reads CSAGDLAGLDNEQFF. In DNA, the CDR3 is TGCAGTGCTGGAGACCTAGCGGGCTTGGACAATGAGCAGTTCTTC.

This clonotype was detected a few times. This sequence joins TRBV6-5 and TRBJ2-1, with TRBD1 matching 7 bases. V lost 4 bases, J lost 6 bases, and 9 bases stayed unmatched. The CDR3 totals 15 residues. Germline V gene data show CDR1 as MNHEY and CDR2 as SVGAGI. CDR3 protein: CASSLGQAYFNEQFF. CDR3 DNA: TGTGCCAGCAGTTTAGGACAGGCCTACTTCAATGAGCAGTTCTTC.

The sample holds a few counts of this clonotype. This chain links TRBV3-1 with TRBJ2-5, with TRBD1 identical over 8 bases. The germline CDR1 and CDR2 sequences are LGHDT and YNNKEL (reference sequence). There are 17 residues in the CDR3. V dropped 2 bases and J dropped 5; count of bases not matched to a gene: 13. This chain's CDR3 is CASSQTLWTGKEETQYF. As DNA, the CDR3 is TGTGCCAGCAGCCAAACCCTCTGGACAGGGAAGGAGGAGACCCAGTACTTC.

V usage is TRBV7-2 and J usage is TRBJ2-7; 8 bases map to TRBD2. Germline trimming cut 5 bases from V and 5 bases from J; bases unmatched to any gene: 8. The CDR3 totals 14 residues. The V gene's germline CDR1 is SGHTA and CDR2 FQGNSA. The CDR3, as DNA: TGTGCCAGCAGCCCCCGGGGGGGGGCAAACGAGCAGTACTTC. Protein product: CASSPRGGANEQYF.

This clonotype was detected many times. The rearrangement links TRBV20-1 to TRBJ1-4; D perhaps matches TRBD1 (6 bases). The CDR3 extends over 17 amino acids. V gave up 2 bases and J gave up 0 bases, with 16 bases separating them. Germline lookup yields CDR1 DFQATT and CDR2 SNEGSKA (reference sequence). DNA for the CDR3: TGCAGTGCTAGACCGCCAGGGGCTCCTACAACTAATGAAAAACTGTTTTTT. This sequence encodes CSARPPGAPTTNEKLFF.